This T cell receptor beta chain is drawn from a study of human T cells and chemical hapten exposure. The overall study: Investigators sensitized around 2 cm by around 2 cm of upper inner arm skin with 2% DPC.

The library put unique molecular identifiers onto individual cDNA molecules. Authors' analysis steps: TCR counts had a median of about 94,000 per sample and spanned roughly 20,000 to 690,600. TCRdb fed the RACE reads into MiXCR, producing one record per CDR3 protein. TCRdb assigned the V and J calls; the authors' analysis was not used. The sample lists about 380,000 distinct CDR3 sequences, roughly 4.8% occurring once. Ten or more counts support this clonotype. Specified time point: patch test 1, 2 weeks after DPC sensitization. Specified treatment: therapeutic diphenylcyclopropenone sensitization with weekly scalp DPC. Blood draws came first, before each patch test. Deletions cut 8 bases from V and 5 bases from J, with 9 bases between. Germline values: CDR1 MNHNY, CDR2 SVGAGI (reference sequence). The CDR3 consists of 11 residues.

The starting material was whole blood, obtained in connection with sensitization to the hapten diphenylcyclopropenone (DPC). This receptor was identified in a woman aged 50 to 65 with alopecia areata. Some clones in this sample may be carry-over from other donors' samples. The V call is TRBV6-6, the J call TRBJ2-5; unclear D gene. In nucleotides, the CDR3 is TGTGCCAGCGGTACCGGGGAGACCCAGTACTTC. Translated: CASGTGETQYF.